This TCR beta chain was sequenced for a study of T cell clonotyping in hematopoietic cell transplantation. The germline V and J ends were trimmed by 5 bases and 6 bases, with 9 bases remaining between them. This CDR3 has 12 residues. Germline loops: CDR1 KGHSH, CDR2 LQKENI. Generated by immunoSEQ multiplex PCR, the TCRdb table keeps only in-frame clones and is missing some. The repertoire holds 9,000 or so clones, with approximately 97% as singletons. This clone was observed once. The chain uses TRBV18 and TRBJ2-3, with D hard to call. The starting material was peripheral blood mononuclear cells, obtained 100 days after allogeneic stem cell transplant. The clonotype comes from a male patient aged 60-69 years who had an allogeneic stem cell transplant from a related donor, so the T cells may come from the graft donor. Some clones in this sample may be carry-over from other donors' samples. This chain's CDR3 is CASSSQTDTQYF. Written as DNA, the CDR3 is TGTGCCAGCTCATCCCAAACGGATACGCAGTATTTT.